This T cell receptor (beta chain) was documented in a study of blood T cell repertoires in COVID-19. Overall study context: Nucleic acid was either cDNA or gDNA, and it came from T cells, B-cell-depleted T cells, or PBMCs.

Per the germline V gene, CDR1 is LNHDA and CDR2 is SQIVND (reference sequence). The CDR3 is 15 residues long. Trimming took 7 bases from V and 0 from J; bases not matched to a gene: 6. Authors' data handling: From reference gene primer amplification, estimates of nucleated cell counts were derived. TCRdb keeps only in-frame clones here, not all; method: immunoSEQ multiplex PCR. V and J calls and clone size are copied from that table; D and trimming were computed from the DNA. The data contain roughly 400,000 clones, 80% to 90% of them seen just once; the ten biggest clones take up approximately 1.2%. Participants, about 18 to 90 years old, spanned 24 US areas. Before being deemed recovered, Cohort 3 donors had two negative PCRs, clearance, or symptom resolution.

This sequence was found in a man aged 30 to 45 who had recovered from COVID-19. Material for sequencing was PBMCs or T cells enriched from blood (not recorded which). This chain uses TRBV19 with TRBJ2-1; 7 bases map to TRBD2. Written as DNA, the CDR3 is TGTGCCAGTACCCCTAGCGGCAGCTCCTACAATGAGCAGTTCTTC. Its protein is CASTPSGSSYNEQFF.